This T cell receptor beta chain is from a study of blood T cells in healthy people across ages. At the level of the study: When template switching was applied, about one barcoded beta molecule was captured per two T cells.

Germline V lookup: CDR1 SGHAT, CDR2 FQNNGV. The CDR3 spans 14 residues. A second about 6 to 12 cycle PCR used barcoded and J-beta primers. Using its own MiXCR run on the 5' RACE reads, TCRdb lists one record per CDR3 protein. The sample shows 1.5 million or so distinct CDR3 sequences, roughly two fifths of them seen only once. Each individual donor underwent a draw of approximately 10 milliliters of peripheral blood. As for this clonotype: One end of the junction is discordant with germline, which a read error may explain.

This clonotype originated in a woman younger than 35 in good health. This chain uses TRBV11-2 with TRBJ2-1, with D possibly being TRBD2 (6 bases). Sequenced material: blood. This CDR3 is CASNLAVGYNEQFF. The CDR3 nucleotides read TGTGCCAGCAACTTAGCGGTCGGCTACAATGAGCAGTTCTTC.